This TCR beta chain was retrieved from a study of cytomegalovirus exposure and HLA in healthy donors. Study findings and constraints: Presence/absence analyses supposed approximately even sequencing depth among donors. Trimming of TCR beta V- and J-genes showed a link, identified in a later analysis, to a missense DCLRE1C variant. CMV serostatus stood as the only immune exposure information on hand. More clonal expansion characterized HLA-associated TCR beta chains than equally common others in a later analysis.

Looked up from germline, CDR1 is SGHVS and CDR2 is FQNEAQ. The CDR3 sequence is 15 residues long. The trim removed 5 bases at V and 2 bases at J, leaving 6 bases unmatched. PCR involved 60 Vbeta and 13 Jbeta primers. Produced via immunoSEQ multiplex PCR; TCRdb's table is partial and in-frame only. The sample consists of roughly 150,000 clones, about 75% of them appearing once. In regard to this clone: Its specificity is unknown.

Sequencing input: PBMCs. This chain uses TRBV7-8 with TRBJ2-7; TRBD2 matches 10 bases. This receptor was obtained from a female donor in good health and CMV-seronegative. The CDR3 spells CASSQGLAQTYEQYF. The CDR3, as DNA: TGTGCCAGCAGCCAGGGACTAGCGCAGACCTACGAGCAGTACTTC.